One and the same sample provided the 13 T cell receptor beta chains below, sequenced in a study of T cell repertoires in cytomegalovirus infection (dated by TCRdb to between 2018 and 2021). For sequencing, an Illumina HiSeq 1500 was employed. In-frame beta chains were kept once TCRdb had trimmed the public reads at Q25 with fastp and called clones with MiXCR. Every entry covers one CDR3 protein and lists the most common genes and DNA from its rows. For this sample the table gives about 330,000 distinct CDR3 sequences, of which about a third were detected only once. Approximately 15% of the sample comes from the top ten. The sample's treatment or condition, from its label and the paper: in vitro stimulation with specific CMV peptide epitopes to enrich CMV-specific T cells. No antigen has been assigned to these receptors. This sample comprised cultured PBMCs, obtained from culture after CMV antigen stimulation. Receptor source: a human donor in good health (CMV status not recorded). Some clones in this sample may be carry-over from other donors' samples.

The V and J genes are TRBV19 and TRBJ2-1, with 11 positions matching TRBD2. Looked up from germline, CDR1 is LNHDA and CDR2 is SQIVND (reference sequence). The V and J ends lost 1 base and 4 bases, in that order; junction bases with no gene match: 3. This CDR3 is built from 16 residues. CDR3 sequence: CASSIVASGGYNEQFF. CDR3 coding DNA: TGTGCCAGTAGTATAGTGGCTAGCGGGGGGTACAATGAGCAGTTCTTC.

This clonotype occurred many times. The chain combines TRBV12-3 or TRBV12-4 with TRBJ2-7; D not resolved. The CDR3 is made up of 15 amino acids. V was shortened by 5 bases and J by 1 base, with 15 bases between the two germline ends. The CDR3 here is CASSVRLHVSYEQYF. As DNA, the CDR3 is TGTGCCAGCAGTGTTCGCCTCCACGTGTCCTACGAGCAGTACTTC.

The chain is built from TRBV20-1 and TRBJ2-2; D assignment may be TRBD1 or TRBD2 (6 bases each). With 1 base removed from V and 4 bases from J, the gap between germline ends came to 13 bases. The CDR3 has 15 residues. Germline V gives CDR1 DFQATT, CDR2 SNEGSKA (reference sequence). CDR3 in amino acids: CSARVSGGGTGELFF. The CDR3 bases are TGCAGTGCTAGAGTTAGCGGAGGGGGCACCGGGGAGCTGTTTTTT.

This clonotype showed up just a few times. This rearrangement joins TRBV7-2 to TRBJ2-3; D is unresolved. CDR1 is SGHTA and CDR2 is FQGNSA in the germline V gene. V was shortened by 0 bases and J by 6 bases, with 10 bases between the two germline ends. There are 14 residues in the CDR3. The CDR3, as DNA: TGTGCCAGCAGCTTAGCGTCGGCCCTCGATACGCAGTATTTT. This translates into CASSLASALDTQYF.

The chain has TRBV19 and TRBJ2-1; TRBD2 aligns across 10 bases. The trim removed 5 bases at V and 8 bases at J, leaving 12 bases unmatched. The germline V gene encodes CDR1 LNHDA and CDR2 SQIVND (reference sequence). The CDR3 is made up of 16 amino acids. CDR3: CASSSPASGRGDEQFF. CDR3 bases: TGTGCCAGTAGTTCCCCGGCTAGCGGGAGAGGCGATGAGCAGTTCTTC.

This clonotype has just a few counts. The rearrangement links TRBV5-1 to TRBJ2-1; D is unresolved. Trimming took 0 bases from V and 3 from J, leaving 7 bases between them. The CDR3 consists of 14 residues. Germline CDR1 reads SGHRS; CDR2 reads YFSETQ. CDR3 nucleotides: TGCGCCAGCAGCTTGGAGGCGGTCTACAATGAGCAGTTCTTC. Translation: CASSLEAVYNEQFF.

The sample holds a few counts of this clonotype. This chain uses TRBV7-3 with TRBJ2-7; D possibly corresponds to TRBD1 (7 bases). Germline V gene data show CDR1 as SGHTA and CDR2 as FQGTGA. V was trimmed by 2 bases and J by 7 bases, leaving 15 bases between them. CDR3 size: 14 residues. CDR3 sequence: CASSLRGQAGEQYF. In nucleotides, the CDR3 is TGTGCCAGCAGCTTACGCGGACAGGCGGGAGAGCAGTACTTC.

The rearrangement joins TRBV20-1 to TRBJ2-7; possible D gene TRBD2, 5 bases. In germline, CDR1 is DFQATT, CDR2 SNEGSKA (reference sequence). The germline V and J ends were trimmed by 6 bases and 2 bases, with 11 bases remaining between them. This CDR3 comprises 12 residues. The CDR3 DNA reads TGCAGTGCCGCTCGGGGAACCTACGAGCAGTACTTC. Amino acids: CSAARGTYEQYF.

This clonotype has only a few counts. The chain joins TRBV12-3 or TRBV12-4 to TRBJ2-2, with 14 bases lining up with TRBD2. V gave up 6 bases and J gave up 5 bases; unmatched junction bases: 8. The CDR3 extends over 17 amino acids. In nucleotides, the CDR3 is TGTGCCAGCAGCCAGGGACTAGCGGGAGCAGGTACCGGGGAGCTGTTTTTT. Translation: CASSQGLAGAGTGELFF.

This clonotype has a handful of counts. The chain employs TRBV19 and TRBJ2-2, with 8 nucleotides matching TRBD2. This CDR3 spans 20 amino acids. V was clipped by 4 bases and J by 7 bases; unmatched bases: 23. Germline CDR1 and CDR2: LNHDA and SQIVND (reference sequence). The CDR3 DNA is TGTGCCAGTAGTAACCGCGGGACACTTTTTCGGGAGGGCCTTGACGGGGAGCTGTTTTTT. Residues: CASSNRGTLFREGLDGELFF.

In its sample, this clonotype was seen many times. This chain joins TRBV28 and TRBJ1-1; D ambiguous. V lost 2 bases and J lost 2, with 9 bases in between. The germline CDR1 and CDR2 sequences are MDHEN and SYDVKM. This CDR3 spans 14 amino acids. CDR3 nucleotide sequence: TGTGCCAGCAGTTTAGCGGAGATAAACACTGAAGCTTTCTTT. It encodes CASSLAEINTEAFF.

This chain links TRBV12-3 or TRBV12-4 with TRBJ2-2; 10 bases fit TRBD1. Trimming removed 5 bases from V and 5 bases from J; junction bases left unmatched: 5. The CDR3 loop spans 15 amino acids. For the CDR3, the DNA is TGTGCCAGCAGTCGGACAGGGGGTATTACCGGGGAGCTGTTTTTT. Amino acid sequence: CASSRTGGITGELFF.

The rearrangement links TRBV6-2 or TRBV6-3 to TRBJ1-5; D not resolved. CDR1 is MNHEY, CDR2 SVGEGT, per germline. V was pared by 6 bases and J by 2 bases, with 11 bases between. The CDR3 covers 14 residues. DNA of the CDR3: TGTGCCAGCAGCGGCTTCGGTGGCAATCAGCCCCAGCATTTT. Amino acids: CASSGFGGNQPQHF.